This T cell receptor (beta chain) came from a study of molecular identifiers for immune sequencing clone quantification. TCRdb redid the calling of the PCR reads with MiXCR, one entry per CDR3 protein. The table lists more than 250,000 distinct CDR3 sequences, 20% to 25% of them singletons, with about 0.79% in the top ten. This clonotype was detected many times. The antigen remains undetermined. Study-wide points: Clones exceeding 20 RNA copies carried over 99% of effector molecules but under 1% of naive-cell molecules.

The length of the CDR3 is 14 residues. The V end lost 0 bases, the J end lost 3 bases, and 9 bases lay between the germline ends. Germline values: CDR1 LGHNA, CDR2 YNFKEQ. The chain carries TRBV4-2 and TRBJ2-7; D possibly corresponds to TRBD2 (6 bases). The sequenced sample consisted of naive CD8+ T cells from blood, with Jurkat cell RNA spiked in. Subset described: FACS-sorted CD8+CD4-CCR7+CD45RA+ naive T cells. This TCR was recovered from a human donor in good health. Some libraries in this study had Jurkat cell RNA spiked in. CDR3 loop: CASSQELASYEQYF. CDR3 coding DNA: TGTGCCAGCAGCCAAGAACTAGCTAGCTACGAGCAGTACTTC.